This T cell receptor beta chain was documented in a study of cytomegalovirus exposure and HLA in healthy donors. The donors (healthy individuals) were bone marrow donors. Germline V gives CDR1 SGHNT, CDR2 YYREEE (reference sequence). This CDR3 spans 16 amino acids. The V and J ends lost 5 bases and 0 bases respectively, with 15 bases between them. The primer mix had 60 Vbeta and 13 Jbeta primers. The protocol was immunoSEQ multiplex PCR, while the TCRdb copy is restricted to in-frame clones and leaves out a portion. The sample yields more than 100,000 clones, over 65% seen once. V and J are TRBV5-4 and TRBJ2-1, with D perhaps matching TRBD2 (6 bases). Material for sequencing was PBMCs. The TCR was taken from a middle-aged woman in good health and CMV-seropositive. DNA for the CDR3: TGTGCCAGCAGGGCGGGGCTGGCTTCCTCCTACAATGAGCAGTTCTTC. Protein: CASRAGLASSYNEQFF.